Below, 23 T cell receptor beta chains from the same sample are listed, as sequenced in a study of blood T cell repertoires in COVID-19. Sequenced by immunoSEQ multiplex PCR; TCRdb stores in-frame clones only, minus some. The sample has approximately 200,000 clones; about 81% are singletons. What was sequenced was peripheral blood. The receptors come from a woman of 80 years or more with COVID-19, enrolled during active disease.

This clone was detected a few times. The V call is TRBV20-1, the J call TRBJ2-7, with a weak D call TRBD2 (5 bases). From germline, CDR1 is DFQATT and CDR2 SNEGSKA (reference sequence). Trimming shortened V by 1 base and J by 6 bases, and 7 bases separated the two germline ends. This CDR3 comprises 11 residues. The CDR3 protein is CSARGETEQYF. In DNA form, the CDR3 reads TGCAGTGCTAGAGGGGAGACCGAGCAGTACTTC.

V gene TRBV11-2 combines with J gene TRBJ2-7, with TRBD2 matching 9 bases. This CDR3 is built from 16 residues. Germline values: CDR1 SGHAT, CDR2 FQNNGV. The junction had 4 bases not matched to a gene; V was cut back by 1 base and J by 0 bases. The CDR3 nucleotides are TGTGCCAGCAGCTTAGCGGCTAGCGGGACCTCCTACGAGCAGTACTTC. Its translation: CASSLAASGTSYEQYF.

The chain links TRBV14 to TRBJ1-3; D uncertain. CDR3 length: 15 amino acids. V lost 2 bases and J 1 base, leaving 9 bases between the germline ends. Germline V CDR1 and CDR2: SGHDN, FVKESK. This chain's CDR3 is CASSQLARSGNTIYF. The CDR3, as DNA: TGTGCCAGCAGCCAATTGGCCAGATCTGGAAACACCATATATTTT.

The chain links TRBV3-1 (or the pseudogene TRBV3-2) to TRBJ2-1, with D possibly being TRBD1 (7 bases). Germline-derived CDR1 and CDR2 are LGHDT and YNNKEL (reference sequence). V lost 3 bases and J lost 8, with 11 bases in between. This CDR3 region has 13 residues. The CDR3 DNA sequence: TGTGCCAGCAGCCACCCCAGGGGGGATGAGCAGTTCTTC. Protein sequence: CASSHPRGDEQFF.

The gene calls are TRBV7-9 and TRBJ2-1; 11 bases agree with TRBD1. The CDR3 length is 17 residues. Germline V gene data show CDR1 as SEHNR and CDR2 as FQNEAQ (reference sequence). Trimming removed 5 bases from V and 0 bases from J; junction bases left unmatched: 6. In DNA, the CDR3 is TGTGCCAGCAGCCCTCGGACAGGGGGCACCTCCTACAATGAGCAGTTCTTC. Translation: CASSPRTGGTSYNEQFF.

This sequence joins TRBV25-1 and TRBJ1-1; D is unresolved. Germline assignment: CDR1 MGHDK and CDR2 SYGVNS. The V gene lost 0 bases and the J gene lost 1 base, with 3 bases spanning the gap. CDR3 length equals 13 residues. The CDR3 DNA follows: TGTGCCAGCAGTGAATACAGGAACACTGAAGCTTTCTTT. Amino acids: CASSEYRNTEAFF.

This chain joins TRBV7-2 and TRBJ2-2; 9 nucleotides align to TRBD2. The germline V gene has CDR1 SGHTA and CDR2 FQGNSA. CDR3 length: 17 residues. Germline trimming cut 5 bases from V and 4 bases from J; bases unmatched to any gene: 11. The CDR3 sequence: CASSPKAGGGGTGELFF. In DNA form, the CDR3 reads TGTGCCAGCAGCCCAAAAGCGGGAGGCGGGGGCACCGGGGAGCTGTTTTTT.

The J gene is TRBJ2-1, the V gene TRBV7-9, with a tentative D call TRBD2 (7 bases). With 4 bases removed from V and 1 base from J, the gap between germline ends came to 14 bases. The V gene's germline CDR1 is SEHNR and CDR2 FQNEAQ (reference sequence). The CDR3 runs to 16 residues. This CDR3 is CASSSGGGSSYNEQFF. As DNA, the CDR3 is TGTGCCAGCAGCTCCGGGGGCGGGAGTTCCTACAATGAGCAGTTCTTC. The full variable domain, in which reference TRBV7-9 and TRBJ2-1 provide the parts outside the CDR3, is DTGVSQNPRHKITKRGQNVTFRCDPISEHNRLYWYRQTLGQGPEFLTYFQNEAQLEKSRLLSDRFSAERPKGSFSTLEIQRTEQGDSAMYLCASSSGGGSSYNEQFFGPGTRLTVL.

This clone showed up just once. The J gene is TRBJ2-3, the V gene TRBV7-2; TRBD2 aligns across 9 bases. CDR1 SGHTA and CDR2 FQGNSA come from the germline V gene. V trimming: 5 bases; J trimming: 1 base; junction bases outside the gene matches: 7. This CDR3 comprises 16 residues. The DNA for the CDR3 is TGTGCCAGCAGCGCAGCTAGCGGGGCGGGCACAGATACGCAGTATTTT. Amino acid sequence: CASSAASGAGTDTQYF.

V gene TRBV28 combines with J gene TRBJ1-3; no reliable D call. Trimming pared 6 bases from V and 4 bases from J, leaving 16 bases between. The germline CDR1 and CDR2 sequences are MDHEN and SYDVKM. This CDR3 comprises 15 residues. The DNA for the CDR3 is TGTGCCAGCAGACTATTATTGGCGGAGGGAAACACCATATATTTT. Protein: CASRLLLAEGNTIYF.

V gene TRBV5-4 combines with J gene TRBJ2-5; maybe TRBD2 (6 bases). Trimming took 2 bases from V and 6 from J, leaving 11 bases between them. Germline CDR1 is SGHNT and CDR2 is YYREEE (reference sequence). This CDR3 is built from 13 residues. CDR3 protein: CASSLGSGQTQYF. CDR3 sequence (DNA): TGTGCCAGCAGCTTAGGTAGCGGTCAGACCCAGTACTTC.

The CDR3: CASSLLRQGSYEQYF. CDR3 sequence (DNA): TGTGCCAGCAGCTTACTGAGACAGGGGTCCTACGAGCAGTACTTC. V gene TRBV7-2 combines with J gene TRBJ2-7, with 8 nucleotides matching TRBD1. This CDR3 has 15 residues. Germline CDR1 reads SGHTA; CDR2 reads FQGNSA. Trimming cost V 2 bases and J 1 base; bases outside gene matches: 4. Drawing the rest from reference TRBV7-2 and TRBJ2-7, the complete variable domain is GAGVSQSPSNKVTEKGKDVELRCDPISGHTALYWYRQSLGQGLEFLIYFQGNSAPDKSGLPSDRFSAERTGGSVSTLTIQRTQQEDSAVYLCASSLLRQGSYEQYFGPGTRLTVT.

This chain uses TRBV10-3 with TRBJ2-1; TRBD1 aligns across 10 bases. V was clipped by 5 bases and J by 8 bases; unmatched bases: 9. Germline V gene lookup returns CDR1 ENHRY and CDR2 SYGVKD. The CDR3 contains 15 residues. In nucleotides, the CDR3 is TGTGCCATCAGTTCAAGCGGGACAGGGGTCCATGAGCAGTTCTTC. Translated, it gives CAISSSGTGVHEQFF.

CDR3 coding DNA: TGTGCCAGCAGTGAACAGGCAGGGGCAGGAGAGACCCAGTACTTC. Amino acid sequence: CASSEQAGAGETQYF. The chain uses TRBV6-1 and TRBJ2-5, with D possibly TRBD1 on 6 matching bases. The CDR3 loop spans 15 amino acids. Trimming pared 2 bases from V and 4 bases from J, leaving 14 bases between. Germline CDR1 and CDR2: MNHNS and SASEGT.

This clone appeared once. The chain joins TRBV5-4 to TRBJ2-7; 12 bases align to TRBD2. The CDR3 totals 15 residues. V lost 3 bases, J lost 6 bases, and 7 bases stayed unmatched. Germline CDR1 and CDR2: SGHNT and YYREEE (reference sequence). The CDR3 DNA sequence: TGTGCCAGCAGCTATCGACTAGCGGGAGTCCTCGAGCAGTACTTC. Protein sequence: CASSYRLAGVLEQYF.

The table lists this clone with a count of one. The chain employs TRBV6-1 and TRBJ2-1; 8 bases match TRBD2. With V trimmed by 3 bases and J by 10 bases, 17 bases remained unmatched. The CDR3 covers 17 residues. In germline, CDR1 is MNHNS, CDR2 SASEGT. CDR3 in amino acids: CASSDEPGGRQVEEQFF. CDR3 nucleotides: TGTGCCAGCAGTGACGAACCAGGCGGGAGGCAGGTAGAAGAGCAGTTCTTC.

This clone was recorded many times. This rearrangement joins TRBV5-4 to TRBJ2-7; 8 bases agree with TRBD2. CDR1 is SGHNT, CDR2 YYREEE, per germline (reference sequence). V trimming: 4 bases; J trimming: 5 bases; junction bases outside the gene matches: 11. This CDR3 has 15 residues. The CDR3 spells CASSARAGGPNEQYF. Written as DNA, the CDR3 is TGTGCCAGCAGCGCACGCGCGGGGGGCCCTAACGAGCAGTACTTC.

This chain joins TRBV5-1 and TRBJ1-3; 7 nucleotides agree with TRBD1. The CDR3 is 15 amino acids. J was trimmed by 4 bases and V by 2 bases; bases with no gene match: 6. The germline CDR1 and CDR2 sequences are SGHRS and YFSETQ. The CDR3 reads CASSLQGGGGNTIYF. DNA for the CDR3: TGCGCCAGCAGCTTACAAGGGGGCGGCGGAAACACCATATATTTT.

The chain employs TRBV19 and TRBJ2-1; a weak D match, TRBD2 (6 bases). The V gene's germline CDR1 is LNHDA and CDR2 SQIVND (reference sequence). Trimming stripped 2 bases from V and 2 bases from J, with 10 bases between. The CDR3 length is 15 residues. CDR3 in amino acids: CASSIHTGAYNEQFF. The CDR3 DNA sequence: TGTGCCAGTAGTATACATACGGGAGCCTACAATGAGCAGTTCTTC.

The chain combines TRBV6-5 with TRBJ1-2; perhaps TRBD1 as D (6 bases). The CDR3 has 13 amino acids. V was shortened by 3 bases and J by 8 bases, with 13 bases between the two germline ends. The germline V gene has CDR1 MNHEY and CDR2 SVGAGI. This chain's CDR3 is CASSYPGHGGYTF. CDR3 DNA sequence: TGTGCCAGCAGTTATCCGGGACACGGGGGCTACACCTTC.

The chain is built from TRBV5-1 and TRBJ1-6; maybe TRBD1 (5 bases). The CDR3 covers 16 residues. CDR1 and CDR2 from the germline V gene are SGHRS and YFSETQ. Trimming stripped 1 base from V and 0 bases from J, with 8 bases between. CDR3 loop: CASSLFDSSYNSPLHF. The CDR3 DNA reads as TGCGCCAGCAGCTTGTTCGACAGCTCCTATAATTCACCCCTCCACTTT.

This sequence joins TRBV28 and TRBJ2-5; 10 bases are shared with TRBD2. This CDR3 region has 14 residues. Per the germline V gene, CDR1 is MDHEN and CDR2 is SYDVKM. J was trimmed by 1 base and V by 6 bases; bases with no gene match: 2. The chain's CDR3 is CASRLAGLQETQYF. In DNA, the CDR3 is TGTGCCAGCAGACTAGCGGGACTCCAAGAGACCCAGTACTTC.

The rearrangement uses TRBV27 and TRBJ1-1; TRBD1 might be the D (6 bases). Germline V gives CDR1 MNHEY, CDR2 SMNVEV (reference sequence). Trimming removed 2 bases from V and 2 bases from J, with 12 bases in between. The CDR3 has 15 residues. The chain's CDR3 is CASSLTPGVNTEAFF. CDR3 coding DNA: TGTGCCAGCAGTTTAACCCCAGGGGTAAACACTGAAGCTTTCTTT.